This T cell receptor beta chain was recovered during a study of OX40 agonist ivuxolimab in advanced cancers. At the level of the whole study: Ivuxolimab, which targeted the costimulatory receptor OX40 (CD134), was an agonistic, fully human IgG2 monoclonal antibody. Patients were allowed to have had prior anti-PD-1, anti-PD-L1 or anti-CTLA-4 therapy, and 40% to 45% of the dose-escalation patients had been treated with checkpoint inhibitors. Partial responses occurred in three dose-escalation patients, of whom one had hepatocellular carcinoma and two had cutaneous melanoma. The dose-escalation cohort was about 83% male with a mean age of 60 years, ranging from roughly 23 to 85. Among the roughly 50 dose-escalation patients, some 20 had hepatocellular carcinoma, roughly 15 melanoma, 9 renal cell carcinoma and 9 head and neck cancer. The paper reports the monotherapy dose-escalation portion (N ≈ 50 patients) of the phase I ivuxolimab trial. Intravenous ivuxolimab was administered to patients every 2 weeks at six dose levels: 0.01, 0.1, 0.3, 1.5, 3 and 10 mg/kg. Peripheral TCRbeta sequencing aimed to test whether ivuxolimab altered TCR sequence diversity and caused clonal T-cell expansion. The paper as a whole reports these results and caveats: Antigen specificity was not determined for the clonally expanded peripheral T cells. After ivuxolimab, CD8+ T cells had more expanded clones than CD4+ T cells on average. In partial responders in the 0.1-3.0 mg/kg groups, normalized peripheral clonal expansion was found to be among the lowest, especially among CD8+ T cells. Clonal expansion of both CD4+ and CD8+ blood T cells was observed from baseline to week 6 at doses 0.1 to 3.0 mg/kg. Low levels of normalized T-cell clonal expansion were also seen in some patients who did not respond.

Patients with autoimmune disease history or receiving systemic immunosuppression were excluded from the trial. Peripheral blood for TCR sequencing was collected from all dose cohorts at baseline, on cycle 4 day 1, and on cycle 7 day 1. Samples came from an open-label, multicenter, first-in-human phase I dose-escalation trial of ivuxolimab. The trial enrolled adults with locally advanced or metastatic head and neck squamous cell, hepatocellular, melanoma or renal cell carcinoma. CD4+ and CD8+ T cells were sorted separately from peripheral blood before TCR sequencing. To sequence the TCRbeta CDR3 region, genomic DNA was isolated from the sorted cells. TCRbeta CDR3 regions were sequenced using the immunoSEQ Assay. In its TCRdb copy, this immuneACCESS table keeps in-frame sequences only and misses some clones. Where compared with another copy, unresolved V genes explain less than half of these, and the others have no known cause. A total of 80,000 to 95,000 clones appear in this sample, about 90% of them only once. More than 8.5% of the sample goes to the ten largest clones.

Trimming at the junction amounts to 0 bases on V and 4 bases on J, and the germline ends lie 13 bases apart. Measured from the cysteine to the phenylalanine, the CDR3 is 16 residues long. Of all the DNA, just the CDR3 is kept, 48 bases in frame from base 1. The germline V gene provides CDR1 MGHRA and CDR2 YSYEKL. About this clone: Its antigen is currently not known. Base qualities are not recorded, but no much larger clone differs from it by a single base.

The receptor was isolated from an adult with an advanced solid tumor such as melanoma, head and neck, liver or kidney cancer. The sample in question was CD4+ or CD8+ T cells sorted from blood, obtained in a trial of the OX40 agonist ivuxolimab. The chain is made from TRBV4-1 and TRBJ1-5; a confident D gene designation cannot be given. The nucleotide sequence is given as TGCGCCAGCAGCCAAGATGACGGGTCAGCTAATCAGCCCCAGCATTTT. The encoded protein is CASSQDDGSANQPQHF.